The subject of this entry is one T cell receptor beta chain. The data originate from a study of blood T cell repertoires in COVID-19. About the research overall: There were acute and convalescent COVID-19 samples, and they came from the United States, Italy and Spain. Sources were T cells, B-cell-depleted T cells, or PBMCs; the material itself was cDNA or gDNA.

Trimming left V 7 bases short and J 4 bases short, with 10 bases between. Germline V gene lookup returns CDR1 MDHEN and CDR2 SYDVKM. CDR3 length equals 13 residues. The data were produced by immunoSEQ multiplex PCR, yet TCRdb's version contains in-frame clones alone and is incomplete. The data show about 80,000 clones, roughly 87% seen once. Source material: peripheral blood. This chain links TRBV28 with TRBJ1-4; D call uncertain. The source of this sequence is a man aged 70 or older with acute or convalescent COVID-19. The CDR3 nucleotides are TGTGCCAGCAAAGAGGGCGGTAATGAAAAACTGTTTTTT. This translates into CASKEGGNEKLFF.